One sample yielded the 26 T cell receptor beta chains listed below, sequenced in a study of CD8+ T cells in alopecia areata. Indicated treatment: oral pan-JAK inhibitor, 5-10 mg twice daily. Extracted RNA was reverse transcribed, and the resulting cDNA served as sequencing template. The protocol was immunoSEQ multiplex PCR, while the TCRdb copy is restricted to in-frame clones and leaves out a portion. The table lists some 190,000 clones, roughly three fifths of them singletons. Sequencing was performed on CD4+ T cells sorted from blood, taken around week 49, from a patient treated with tofacitinib. These receptors were obtained from a human donor with alopecia areata.

The rearrangement joins TRBV5-4 to TRBJ1-1; 9 bases match TRBD1. Unmatched junction bases numbered 11, after V lost 4 bases and J lost 1 base. This CDR3 has 17 residues. CDR1 and CDR2 (germline): SGHNT, YYREEE (reference sequence). For the CDR3, the DNA is TGTGCCAGCAGCCCGGGACAGGGTCCCTCTTCGAACACTGAAGCTTTCTTT. Protein product: CASSPGQGPSSNTEAFF.

There are many counts of this clone. V usage is TRBV7-6 and J usage is TRBJ1-4, with D possibly TRBD1 on 6 matching bases. The V end was cut by 1 base, the J end by 6 bases, with 12 bases between. The CDR3 sequence is 15 residues long. The germline gives CDR1 SGHVS, CDR2 FNYEAQ. The CDR3 DNA is TGTGCCAGCAGCTTAGTAGGGGGAAAGGATGAAAAACTGTTTTTT. It translates to CASSLVGGKDEKLFF.

This chain connects TRBV15 to TRBJ2-7; TRBD2 is a possible D gene (6 bases). The CDR3 extends over 16 amino acids. The V end lost 0 bases, the J end lost 6 bases, and 18 bases lay between the germline ends. Germline V gene lookup returns CDR1 LNHNV and CDR2 YYDKDF (reference sequence). CDR3: CATSRDAAGTYGEQYF. In DNA, the CDR3 is TGTGCCACCAGCAGAGATGCGGCAGGGACTTACGGCGAGCAGTACTTC.

This clone appeared a few times. The rearrangement uses TRBV5-5 and TRBJ2-1; 9 bases map to TRBD2. Germline V CDR1 and CDR2: SGHKS, YYEKEE (reference sequence). V was pared by 3 bases and J by 8 bases, with 12 bases of the junction left unmatched. The CDR3 loop spans 16 amino acids. The CDR3 region is CASSSPLAGVGDEQFF. The CDR3 DNA reads as TGTGCCAGCAGCTCGCCTTTAGCGGGGGTAGGCGATGAGCAGTTCTTC.

The gene calls are TRBV7-2 and TRBJ2-7; D is uncertain. Trimming removed 2 bases at V and 3 bases at J, with 11 bases between. The CDR3 is 14 residues long. Germline loops: CDR1 SGHTA, CDR2 FQGNSA. The CDR3 sequence is CASSLRSSYYEQYF. Written as DNA, the CDR3 is TGTGCCAGCAGCTTACGGAGCAGCTACTACGAGCAGTACTTC. Based on the CDR3 plus reference TRBV7-2 and TRBJ2-7, the full variable domain is GAGVSQSPSNKVTEKGKDVELRCDPISGHTALYWYRQSLGQGLEFLIYFQGNSAPDKSGLPSDRFSAERTGGSVSTLTIQRTQQEDSAVYLCASSLRSSYYEQYFGPGTRLTVT.

This clone was observed a single time. The chain recombines TRBV29-1 with TRBJ1-1; 8 bases are shared with TRBD1. This CDR3 has 10 amino acids. Unmatched junction bases numbered 1, after V lost 3 bases and J lost 10 bases. Looked up from germline, CDR1 is SQVTM and CDR2 is ANQGSEA. CDR3 DNA sequence: TGCAGCGTTGAGACAGGGGTAGCTTTCTTT. This sequence encodes CSVETGVAFF.

This clone appeared a single time. J is TRBJ2-6 and V is TRBV7-3; 9 bases fit TRBD1. Germline values: CDR1 SGHTA, CDR2 FQGTGA. With 5 bases clipped from V and 0 bases from J, the junction kept 5 bases outside the gene matches. The CDR3 spans 17 residues. For the CDR3, the DNA is TGTGCCAGCAGCCCCGGGACAGGGAACTCTGGGGCCAACGTCCTGACTTTC. Amino acids: CASSPGTGNSGANVLTF.

The genes are TRBV4-3 and TRBJ2-5; D call uncertain. The CDR3 has 15 amino acids. Germline CDR1 LGHNA, CDR2 YSLEER. The V and J ends lost 0 bases and 2 bases respectively, with 10 bases between them. Here the CDR3 DNA reads TGCGCCAGCAGCCAAGATCTAAGCCTACAAGAGACCCAGTACTTC. This codes for CASSQDLSLQETQYF.

The chain links TRBV29-1 to TRBJ2-7; 7 positions agree with TRBD2. This CDR3 comprises 14 residues. Per the germline V gene, CDR1 is SQVTM and CDR2 is ANQGSEA. V lost 2 bases to trimming and J lost 3 bases; unmatched junction nucleotides: 7. The CDR3 sequence: CSVEKWGEGYEQYF. The DNA for the CDR3 is TGCAGCGTTGAAAAATGGGGGGAGGGCTACGAGCAGTACTTC.

V and J are TRBV7-2 and TRBJ2-7; D is unresolved. The CDR3 consists of 13 residues. Per the germline V gene, CDR1 is SGHTA and CDR2 is FQGNSA. The germline V and J ends were trimmed by 3 bases and 4 bases, with 10 bases remaining between them. CDR3 protein: CASSFDPRYEQYF. The DNA for the CDR3 is TGTGCCAGCAGCTTCGACCCTCGTTACGAGCAGTACTTC.

This clone showed up just a few times. The genes are TRBV30 and TRBJ1-3; no reliable D call. The length of the CDR3 is 14 residues. V lost 4 bases, J lost 0 bases, and 10 bases lay in between. Germline assignment: CDR1 GTSNPN and CDR2 SVGIG (reference sequence). Here the CDR3 DNA reads TGTGCCTGGACTACCCTAAGCTCTGGAAACACCATATATTTT. Amino acid sequence: CAWTTLSSGNTIYF. Complete variable domain (other parts from reference TRBV30 and TRBJ1-3): SQTIHQWPATLVQPVGSPLSLECTVEGTSNPNLYWYRQAAGRGLQLLFYSVGIGQISSEVPQNLSASRPQDRQFILSSKKLLLSDSGFYLCAWTTLSSGNTIYFGEGSWLTVV.

The genes are TRBV10-3 and TRBJ2-7; 9 nucleotides agree with TRBD1. CDR3 length: 12 residues. Unmatched junction bases numbered 4, after V lost 8 bases and J lost 5 bases. The germline V gene encodes CDR1 ENHRY and CDR2 SYGVKD. The CDR3 is CAIQDRGNEQYF. The DNA of the CDR3 is TGTGCCATCCAGGACAGGGGTAACGAGCAGTACTTC.

This clone was observed a handful of times. The chain employs TRBV19 and TRBJ2-3, with 9 bases lining up with TRBD1. The CDR3 covers 14 residues. After removal of 8 bases from V and 0 bases from J, the junction contained 3 bases not matched to a gene. From germline, CDR1 is LNHDA and CDR2 SQIVND (reference sequence). The CDR3 nucleotides are TGTGCCAGTCGACAGGGGGTTAGCACAGATACGCAGTATTTT. Residues: CASRQGVSTDTQYF.

CDR3 sequence reads: CASSDSGVSSPLHF. The CDR3 bases are TGTGCCAGCAGTGATTCGGGGGTTAGTTCACCCCTCCACTTT. The chain joins TRBV25-1 to TRBJ1-6; TRBD1 is a possible D gene (5 bases). The length of the CDR3 is 14 residues. The V and J ends lost 3 bases and 9 bases respectively, with 12 bases between them. The germline V gene encodes CDR1 MGHDK and CDR2 SYGVNS.

The chain couples TRBV29-1 to TRBJ1-2; D is ambiguous. CDR3 length: 13 residues. Germline values: CDR1 SQVTM, CDR2 ANQGSEA. The ends were cut back, 4 bases at V and 5 bases at J, with 14 bases in the middle. CDR3 sequence: CSVVFHTGYGYTF. The CDR3 bases are TGCAGCGTTGTTTTCCATACGGGGTATGGCTACACCTTC.

In this sample, this clone turned up a few times. The CDR3 reads CATDRGYTDTQYF. As DNA, the CDR3 is TGTGCCACGGATCGGGGCTACACAGATACGCAGTATTTT. This chain joins TRBV15 and TRBJ2-3, with D perhaps TRBD1 or TRBD2 (5 bases each). Trimming took off 9 bases at V and 2 bases at J, with 12 bases between the two ends. CDR3 size: 13 residues. Per the germline V gene, CDR1 is LNHNV and CDR2 is YYDKDF (reference sequence).

This clone was counted at least ten times. V usage is TRBV7-3 and J usage is TRBJ1-2; possibly TRBD1 for D (5 bases). Germline lookup yields CDR1 SGHTA and CDR2 FQGTGA. The CDR3 runs 13 residues. The V and J ends lost 4 bases and 8 bases respectively, with 14 bases between them. The CDR3 region has the DNA TGTGCCAGCAGCTCTACCCCGGGGCAGGGCTACACCTTC. It codes for CASSSTPGQGYTF.

V is TRBV25-1 and J is TRBJ2-7; D is ambiguous. The CDR3 contains 15 residues. CDR1 and CDR2 from the germline V gene are MGHDK and SYGVNS. V was pared by 3 bases and J by 5 bases, with 17 bases between. The CDR3 loop reads CASSDPWGVVDEQYF. DNA of the CDR3: TGTGCCAGCAGTGACCCCTGGGGTGTAGTCGACGAGCAGTACTTC.

The chain recombines TRBV7-9 with TRBJ1-2; D unresolved. Germline CDR1 SEHNR, CDR2 FQNEAQ (reference sequence). The V end was cut by 2 bases, the J end by 7 bases, with 11 bases between. This CDR3 spans 13 amino acids. The CDR3 DNA follows: TGTGCCAGCAGCTTAAGGGAGGGCGGTGGCTACACCTTC. As protein: CASSLREGGGYTF. Looking up the rest from reference TRBV7-9 and TRBJ1-2 gives the full variable domain: DTGVSQNPRHKITKRGQNVTFRCDPISEHNRLYWYRQTLGQGPEFLTYFQNEAQLEKSRLLSDRFSAERPKGSFSTLEIQRTEQGDSAMYLCASSLREGGGYTFGSGTRLTVV.

This chain uses TRBV29-1 with TRBJ2-7, with D possibly being TRBD1 (5 bases). The V end was cut by 3 bases, the J end by 3 bases, with 9 bases between. The CDR3 is 12 residues long. CDR1 is SQVTM and CDR2 is ANQGSEA in the germline V gene. In nucleotides, the CDR3 is TGCAGCGTTGAGAATACAGGCTACGAGCAGTACTTC. Its translation is CSVENTGYEQYF.

The rearrangement uses TRBV6-4 and TRBJ1-1, with 9 positions matching TRBD1. V trimming: 6 bases; J trimming: 5 bases; junction bases outside the gene matches: 10. The CDR3 has 15 residues. Germline V gene data show CDR1 as MRHNA and CDR2 as SNTAGT. The CDR3 loop reads CASSSQTGGETEAFF. The CDR3 nucleotides read TGTGCCAGCAGCTCACAAACAGGGGGCGAAACTGAAGCTTTCTTT.

In DNA, the CDR3 is TGCAGCGTTATAACGACAGTTGGAATCACTGAAGCTTTCTTT. Its translation is CSVITTVGITEAFF. The chain uses TRBV29-1 and TRBJ1-1, with a weak D call TRBD1 (5 bases). The CDR3 loop spans 14 amino acids. The V end was cut by 5 bases, the J end by 4 bases, with 17 bases between. Per germline, CDR1 SQVTM and CDR2 ANQGSEA. Looking up the rest from reference TRBV29-1 and TRBJ1-1 gives the full variable domain: SAVISQKPSRDICQRGTSLTIQCQVDSQVTMMFWYRQQPGQSLTLIATANQGSEATYESGFVIDKFPISRPNLTFSTLTVSNMSPEDSSIYLCSVITTVGITEAFFGQGTRLTVV.

V and J are TRBV30 and TRBJ2-2; TRBD1 agrees at 7 bases. From germline, CDR1 is GTSNPN and CDR2 SVGIG (reference sequence). The length of the CDR3 is 15 residues. V lost 3 bases, J lost 5 bases, and 9 bases stayed unmatched. CDR3 coding DNA: TGTGCCTGGAGGCCATCGGACAGGCGTACCGGGGAGCTGTTTTTT. Residues: CAWRPSDRRTGELFF.

V and J are TRBV30 and TRBJ2-1; D might be TRBD2 (6 bases). The CDR3 covers 15 residues. Germline-derived CDR1 and CDR2 are GTSNPN and SVGIG (reference sequence). V was clipped by 6 bases and J by 0 bases, with 15 bases between them. CDR3 nucleotides: TGTGCCTGTCCTACCGGGGGAAGCTCCTACAATGAGCAGTTCTTC. Translated, it gives CACPTGGSSYNEQFF.

The CDR3 DNA is TGCAGCGGTGCTAGCGGGTTCGCAGATACGCAGTATTTT. Protein sequence: CSGASGFADTQYF. The chain combines TRBV29-1 with TRBJ2-3, with TRBD2 identical over 8 bases. This CDR3 is 13 amino acids long. Germline V lookup: CDR1 SQVTM, CDR2 ANQGSEA. V was clipped by 7 bases and J by 4 bases; unmatched bases: 7.

The chain links TRBV6-5 to TRBJ1-2; 8 bases match TRBD1. CDR3 size: 12 residues. V gave up 7 bases and J gave up 6 bases; unmatched junction bases: 4. Germline-derived CDR1 and CDR2 are MNHEY and SVGAGI. The CDR3 DNA sequence: TGTGCCAGCACGAGGACAGGGCATGGCTACACCTTC. Its translation is CASTRTGHGYTF.